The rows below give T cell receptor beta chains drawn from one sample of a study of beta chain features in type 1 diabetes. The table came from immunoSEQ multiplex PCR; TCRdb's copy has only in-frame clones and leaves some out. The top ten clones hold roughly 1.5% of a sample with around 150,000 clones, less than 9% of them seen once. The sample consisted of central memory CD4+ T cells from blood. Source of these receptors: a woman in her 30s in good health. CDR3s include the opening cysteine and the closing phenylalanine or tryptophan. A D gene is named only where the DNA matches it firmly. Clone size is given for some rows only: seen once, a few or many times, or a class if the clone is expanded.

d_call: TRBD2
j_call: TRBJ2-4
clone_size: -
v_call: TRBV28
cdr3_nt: TGTGCCAGCAGTTTCCCAGCGGGGCCGACCAAAAACATTCAGTACTTC
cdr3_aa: CASSFPAGPTKNIQYF

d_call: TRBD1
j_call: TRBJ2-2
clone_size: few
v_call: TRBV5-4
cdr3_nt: TGTGCCAGCAGCTTGGGTGGCAGGGGGCAGACCGGGGAGCTGTTTTTT
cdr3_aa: CASSLGGRGQTGELFF

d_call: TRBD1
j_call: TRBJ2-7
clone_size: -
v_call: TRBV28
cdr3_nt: TGTGCCAGCAGTTTATTTTCCCCCCGGGACAGGGGCTACGAGCAGTACTTC
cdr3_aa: CASSLFSPRDRGYEQYF

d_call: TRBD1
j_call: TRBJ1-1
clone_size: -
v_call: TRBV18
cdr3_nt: TGTGCCAGCTCACCAACTCGGAACAGGGGACGGAGCACTGAAGCTTTCTTT
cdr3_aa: CASSPTRNRGRSTEAFF

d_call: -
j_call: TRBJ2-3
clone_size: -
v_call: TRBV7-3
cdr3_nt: TGTGCCAGCAGCTTAACGGCGGAGAGGGGCACAGATACGCAGTATTTT
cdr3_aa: CASSLTAERGTDTQYF

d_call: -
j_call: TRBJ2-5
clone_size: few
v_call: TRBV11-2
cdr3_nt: TGTGCCAGCAGCCCGCTTGGGGGAGGCCTAAAAGAGACCCAGTACTTC
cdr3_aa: CASSPLGGGLKETQYF

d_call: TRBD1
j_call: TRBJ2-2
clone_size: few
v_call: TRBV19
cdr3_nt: TGTGCCAGTAGACTACTCCGGGACAGTAGGATCACCGGGGAGCTGTTTTTT
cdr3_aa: CASRLLRDSRITGELFF

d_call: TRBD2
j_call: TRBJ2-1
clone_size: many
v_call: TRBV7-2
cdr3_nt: TGTGCCAGCAGCTTTCGAGCGGGAGCTTCGATCTTC
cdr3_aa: CASSFRAGASIF

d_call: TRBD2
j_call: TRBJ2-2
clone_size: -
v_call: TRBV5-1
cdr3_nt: TGCGCCAGCAGCGGCGTTCCGGGAGGTACCGGGGAGCTGTTTTTT
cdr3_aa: CASSGVPGGTGELFF

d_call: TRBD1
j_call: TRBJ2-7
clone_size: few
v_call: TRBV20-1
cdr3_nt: TGCAGTGGACAGGGGCGCCACGAGCAGTACTTC
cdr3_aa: CSGQGRHEQYF

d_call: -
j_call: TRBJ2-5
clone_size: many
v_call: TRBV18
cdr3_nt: TGTGCCAGCTCACCAGGGGACATGGAGTCGGCCCAGTACTTC
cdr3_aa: CASSPGDMESAQYF

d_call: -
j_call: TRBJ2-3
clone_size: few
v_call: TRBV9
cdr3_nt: TGTGCCAGCAGCGGTCAGAACACAGATACGCAGTATTTT
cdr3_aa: CASSGQNTDTQYF

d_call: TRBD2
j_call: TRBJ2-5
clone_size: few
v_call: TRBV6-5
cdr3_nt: TGTGCCAGCAGTTACTGGACTAGCGGTGGGGAGACCCAGTACTTC
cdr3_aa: CASSYWTSGGETQYF

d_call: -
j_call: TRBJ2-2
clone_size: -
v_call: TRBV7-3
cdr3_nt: TGTGCCAGCAGCTTAACGTCTAACCGGGACACCGGGGAGCTGTTTTTT
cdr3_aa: CASSLTSNRDTGELFF

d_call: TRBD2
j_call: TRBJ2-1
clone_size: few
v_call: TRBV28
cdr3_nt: TGTGCCAGCAGTTTAATGGGGGCTAGCGGGACCCATGAGCAGTTCTTC
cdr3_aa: CASSLMGASGTHEQFF

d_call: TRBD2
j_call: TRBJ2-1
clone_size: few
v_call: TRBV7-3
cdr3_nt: TGTGCCAGCAGCTTAGACGGCGGGGGAACCTACAATGAGCAGTTCTTC
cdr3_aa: CASSLDGGGTYNEQFF

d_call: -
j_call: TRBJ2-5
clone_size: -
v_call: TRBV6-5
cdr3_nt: TGTGCCAGCAGTCAAGGACAGACCCCAGGTGCCCAGTACTTC
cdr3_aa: CASSQGQTPGAQYF

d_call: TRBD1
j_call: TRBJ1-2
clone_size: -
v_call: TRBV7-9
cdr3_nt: TGTGCCAGCAGTCCGGGACAGGGAGATGGCTACACCTTC
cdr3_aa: CASSPGQGDGYTF

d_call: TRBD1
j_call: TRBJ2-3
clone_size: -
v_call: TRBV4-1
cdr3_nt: TGCGCCAGCAGCCAAGCACTCGGGACAGGGGCAGATACGCAGTATTTT
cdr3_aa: CASSQALGTGADTQYF

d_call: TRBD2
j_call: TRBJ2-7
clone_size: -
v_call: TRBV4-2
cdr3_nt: TGTGCCAGCAGCCAAGAGTCCACTAGCGGGAACTACGAGCAGTACTTC
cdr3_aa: CASSQESTSGNYEQYF

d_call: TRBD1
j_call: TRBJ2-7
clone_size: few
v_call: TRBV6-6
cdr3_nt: TGTGCCAGCAGTAGAGGGGGCTGGTACGAGCAGTACTTC
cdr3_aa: CASSRGGWYEQYF

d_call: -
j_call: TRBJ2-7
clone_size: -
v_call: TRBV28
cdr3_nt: TGTGCCAGCAACCTAGGCGGGACCGCGGGCCACGAGCAGTACTTC
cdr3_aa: CASNLGGTAGHEQYF

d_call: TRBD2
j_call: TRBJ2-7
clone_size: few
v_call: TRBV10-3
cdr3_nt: TGTGCCATCAGTGTTGCTAGCGGGAACTACGAGCAGTACTTC
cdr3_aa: CAISVASGNYEQYF

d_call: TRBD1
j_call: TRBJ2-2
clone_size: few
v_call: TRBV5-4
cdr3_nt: TGTGCCAGCAGCTCGGGACAGGGCTACACCGGGGAGCTGTTTTTT
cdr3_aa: CASSSGQGYTGELFF

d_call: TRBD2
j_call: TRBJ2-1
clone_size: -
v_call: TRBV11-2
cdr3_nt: TGTGCCAGCAGCCCTGGGGGACTAGCCGACAATGAGCAGTTCTTC
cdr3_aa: CASSPGGLADNEQFF

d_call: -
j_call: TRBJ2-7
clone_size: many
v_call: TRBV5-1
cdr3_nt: TGCGCCAGCAGCTTTAGACCACAGGGGGGGACCTACGAGCAGTACTTC
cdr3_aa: CASSFRPQGGTYEQYF

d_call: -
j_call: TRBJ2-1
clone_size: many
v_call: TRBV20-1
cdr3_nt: TGCAGTGCCCTTGGTGGGAGTGAGCAGTTCTTC
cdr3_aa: CSALGGSEQFF

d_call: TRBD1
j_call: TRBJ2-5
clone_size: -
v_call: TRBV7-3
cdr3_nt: TGTGCCAGCACCAAGACAGGGAAGGGCCAAGAGACCCAGTACTTC
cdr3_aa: CASTKTGKGQETQYF

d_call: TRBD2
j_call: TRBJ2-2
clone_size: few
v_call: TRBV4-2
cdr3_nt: TGTGCCAGCAGCCAAGGCGGGAGATGGGCGGGAGCTAGTTTAGACACCGGGGAGCTGTTTTTT
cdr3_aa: CASSQGGRWAGASLDTGELFF

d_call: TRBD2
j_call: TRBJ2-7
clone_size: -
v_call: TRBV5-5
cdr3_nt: TGTGCCAGCGGCGAAGCTCCCTCAGCGGGACGGGCCTACGAGCAGTACTTC
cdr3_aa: CASGEAPSAGRAYEQYF

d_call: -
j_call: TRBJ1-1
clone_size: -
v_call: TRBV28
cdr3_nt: TGTGCCAGCAAACTGGGGGGTGAAGCTTTCTTT
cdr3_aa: CASKLGGEAFF

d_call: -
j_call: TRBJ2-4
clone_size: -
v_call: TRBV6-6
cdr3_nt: TGTGCCAGCACCCCGGGTTTGTCAGTCAAAAACATTCAGTACTTC
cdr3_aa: CASTPGLSVKNIQYF

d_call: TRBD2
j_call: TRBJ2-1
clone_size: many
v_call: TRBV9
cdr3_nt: TGTGCCAGCAGCTTCTCCGGGACTAGTAATGAGCAGTTCTTC
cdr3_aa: CASSFSGTSNEQFF

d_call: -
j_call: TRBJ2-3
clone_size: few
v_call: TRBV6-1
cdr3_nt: TGTGCCAGCCAGACTAGTTTAATGGGTACAGATACGCAGTATTTT
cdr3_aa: CASQTSLMGTDTQYF

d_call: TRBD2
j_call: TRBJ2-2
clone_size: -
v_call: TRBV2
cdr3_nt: TGTGCCAGCAGTACTAGCGGAGGGGAGCTGTTTTTT
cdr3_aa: CASSTSGGELFF

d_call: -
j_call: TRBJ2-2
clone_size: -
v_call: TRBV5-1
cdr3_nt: TGCGCCAGCAGCTTAGGACCAGGGGACACCACCGGGGAGCTGTTTTTT
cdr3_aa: CASSLGPGDTTGELFF

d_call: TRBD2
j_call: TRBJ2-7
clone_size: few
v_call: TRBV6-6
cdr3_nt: TGTGCCAGCAGTCCTAGCGGGAGCTTGTACGAGCAGTACTTC
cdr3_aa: CASSPSGSLYEQYF

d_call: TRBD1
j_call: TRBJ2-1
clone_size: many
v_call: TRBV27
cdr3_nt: TGTGCCAGCAGTTTGGTGGGACAGGGTTTTAATGCTGAGCAGTTCTTC
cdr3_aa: CASSLVGQGFNAEQFF

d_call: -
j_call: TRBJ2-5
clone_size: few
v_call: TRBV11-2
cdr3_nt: TGTGCCAGCAGCTTAAATCTGGGGGAGGCCCAGTACTTC
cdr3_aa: CASSLNLGEAQYF

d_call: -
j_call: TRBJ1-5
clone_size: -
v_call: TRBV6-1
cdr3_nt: TGTGCCAGCAGTGAAGTCGAGGGCAATCAGCCCCAGCATTTT
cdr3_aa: CASSEVEGNQPQHF

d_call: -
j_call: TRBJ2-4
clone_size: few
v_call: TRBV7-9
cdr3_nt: TGTGCCAGCAGCTTAGCGGCCACCCAAGCCAAAAACATTCAGTACTTC
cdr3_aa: CASSLAATQAKNIQYF

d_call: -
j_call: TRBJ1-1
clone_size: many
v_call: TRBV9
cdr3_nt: TGTGCCAGCAGCGTACACGGGGAAGGGAACACTGAAGCTTTCTTT
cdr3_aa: CASSVHGEGNTEAFF

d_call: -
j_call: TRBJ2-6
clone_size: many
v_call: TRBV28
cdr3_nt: TGTGCCAGCAGGCCCGAGGGGGAACCTAGGGCCAACGTCCTGACTTTC
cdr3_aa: CASRPEGEPRANVLTF

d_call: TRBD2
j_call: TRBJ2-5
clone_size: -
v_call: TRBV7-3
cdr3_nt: TGTGCCAGCAGCCCGGGGGGTGCATGGGAGACCCAGTACTTC
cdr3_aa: CASSPGGAWETQYF

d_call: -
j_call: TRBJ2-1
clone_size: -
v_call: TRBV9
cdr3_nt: TGTGCCAGCAGCGCACCGAACCTAGCCCCCCACGCTCGGGCTGAGCAGTTCTTC
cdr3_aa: CASSAPNLAPHARAEQFF

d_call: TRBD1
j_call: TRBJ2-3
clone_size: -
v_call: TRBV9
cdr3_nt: TGTGCCAGCAGCAACCCCCGGGACAGGGGGTTTCCGACAGATACGCAGTATTTT
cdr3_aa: CASSNPRDRGFPTDTQYF